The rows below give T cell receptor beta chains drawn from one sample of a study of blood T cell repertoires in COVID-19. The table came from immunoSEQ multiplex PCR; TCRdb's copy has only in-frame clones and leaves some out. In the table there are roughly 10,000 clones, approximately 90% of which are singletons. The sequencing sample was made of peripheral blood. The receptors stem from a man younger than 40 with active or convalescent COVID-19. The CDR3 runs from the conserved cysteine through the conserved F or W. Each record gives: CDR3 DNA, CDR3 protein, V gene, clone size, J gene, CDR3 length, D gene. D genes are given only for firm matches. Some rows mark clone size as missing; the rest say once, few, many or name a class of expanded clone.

DNA: TGTGCCTGGAGTGCCGAGGGACAACGCTACGAGCAGTACTTC
CDR3: CAWSAEGQRYEQYF
V: TRBV30
size: -
J: TRBJ2-7
length: 14
D: -

DNA: TGTGCCAGCAGTCCCCGGGGGGCGGGCACCGGGGAGCTGTTTTTT
CDR3: CASSPRGAGTGELFF
V: TRBV6-5
size: -
J: TRBJ2-2
length: 15
D: -

DNA: TGTGCCAGCAGCCAAATGACAGATTCACCCCTCCACTTT
CDR3: CASSQMTDSPLHF
V: TRBV3-1/TRBV3-2
size: -
J: TRBJ1-6
length: 13
D: -

DNA: TGTGCCAGCAGTTACTCGATCGGGGATACGCAGTATTTT
CDR3: CASSYSIGDTQYF
V: TRBV6-5
size: -
J: TRBJ2-3
length: 13
D: -

DNA: TGTGCCAGCAGTGAAGCCCCTCTAGGGACAGAAAATGAAAAACTGTTTTTT
CDR3: CASSEAPLGTENEKLFF
V: TRBV25-1
size: -
J: TRBJ1-4
length: 17
D: TRBD1

DNA: TGTGCCAGCAGCCAAGGGGACAGGGGCACTGAAGCTTTCTTT
CDR3: CASSQGDRGTEAFF
V: TRBV3-1/TRBV3-2
size: -
J: TRBJ1-1
length: 14
D: TRBD1

DNA: TGTGCCAGCAGTGACAGACAGGGGGCAGTGAGGAATGAGCAGTTCTTC
CDR3: CASSDRQGAVRNEQFF
V: TRBV6-1
size: -
J: TRBJ2-1
length: 16
D: TRBD1

DNA: TGTGCCAGCAGCTTTACTCCGGTGAACACTGAAGCTTTCTTT
CDR3: CASSFTPVNTEAFF
V: TRBV5-6
size: -
J: TRBJ1-1
length: 14
D: -

DNA: TGTGCCACCGAAACAGGGACCCTCTATGGCTACACCTTC
CDR3: CATETGTLYGYTF
V: TRBV6-5
size: few
J: TRBJ1-2
length: 13
D: -

DNA: TGTGCCAGCTCACCCTCCCGGACAGCCCTCACAGATACGCAGTATTTT
CDR3: CASSPSRTALTDTQYF
V: TRBV18
size: -
J: TRBJ2-3
length: 16
D: -